This T cell receptor (beta chain) was identified in a study of blood T cell repertoires in COVID-19. Across the study: T cells, B-cell-depleted T cells, or PBMCs supplied cDNA or gDNA.

J gave up 6 bases and V 3 bases, and 3 bases lay outside the gene matches. This CDR3 comprises 15 residues. Germline V gives CDR1 KGHSH, CDR2 LQKENI. Measured with immunoSEQ multiplex PCR; TCRdb has only the in-frame clones, and not every one. The sample has 250,000 to 300,000 clones; about nine tenths are singletons. The V and J genes are TRBV18 and TRBJ2-1; TRBD2 agrees at 12 bases. The sequence derives from a woman between 40 and 55 years old who had recovered from COVID-19. The sequencing sample was made of peripheral blood. The CDR3 region is CASSPLAGGANEQFF. The CDR3 nucleotides read TGTGCCAGCTCACCTCTAGCGGGAGGGGCCAATGAGCAGTTCTTC. The complete variable domain, with remaining parts taken from reference TRBV18 and TRBJ2-1, reads NAGVMQNPRHLVRRRGQEARLRCSPMKGHSHVYWYRQLPEEGLKFMVYLQKENIIDESGMPKERFSAEFPKEGPSILRIQQVVRGDSAAYFCASSPLAGGANEQFFGPGTRLTVL.